This T cell receptor (beta chain) comes out of a study of T cell responses to AZD1222 COVID-19 vaccine. Study results and caveats: Donor demographics were predominantly white British with a female majority; clonal diversity may be underestimated.

As regards this clone: The antigen is unknown.

Sequencing was performed with immunoSEQ multiplex PCR; in TCRdb, only in-frame clones are kept and a portion is missing. The sample shows approximately 150,000 clones, about 92% of them seen only once. Trimming removed 0 bases from V and 2 bases from J, with 11 bases in between. Germline V lookup: CDR1 SGDLS, CDR2 YYNGEE. The CDR3 spans 15 residues. The receptor was isolated from an adult who received the AZD1222 COVID-19 vaccine. The rearrangement uses TRBV9 and TRBJ1-2, with D unresolved. Sequencing used peripheral blood, obtained 28 days after the second AZD1222 dose. The CDR3 DNA follows: TGTGCCAGCAGCGTAGCCCCGGTTAGAAACTATGGCTACACCTTC. This gives the protein CASSVAPVRNYGYTF.